Following are 19 T cell receptor beta chains from one sample sequenced in a study of T-cell reconstitution after alpha-beta-depleted transplantation in children. Unique molecular identifiers featured in how the TCRbeta library was prepared. TCRdb used MiXCR to reprocess the PCR reads, holding one entry per CDR3 protein. The sample contains hundreds of thousands of distinct CDR3 sequences, about an eighth of which appear only once. This specimen was PBMCs, taken from the stem cell graft. The receptors were gathered from a human donor who donated a stem cell graft to a child with Fanconi anemia.

The table lists this clonotype with a few counts. The V and J genes are TRBV11-2 and TRBJ2-2; 9 bases align to TRBD2. With V trimmed by 4 bases and J by 7 bases, 16 bases remained unmatched. Looked up from germline, CDR1 is SGHAT and CDR2 is FQNNGV. The CDR3 is 18 amino acids. The CDR3 sequence is CASSWVNGGGVGSGELFF. CDR3 nucleotide sequence: TGTGCCAGCAGCTGGGTCAATGGCGGGGGGGTCGGTAGCGGGGAGCTGTTTTTT.

The gene calls are TRBV30 and TRBJ2-7; TRBD1 matches at 9 bases. The CDR3 runs 13 residues. CDR1 is GTSNPN, CDR2 SVGIG, per germline (reference sequence). Trimming at V came to 0 bases and at J to 9 bases, leaving 6 bases not matched to a gene. The CDR3 loop reads CAWSVKQGAGQYF. As DNA, the CDR3 is TGTGCCTGGAGTGTTAAACAGGGGGCTGGGCAGTACTTC. Complete variable domain (other parts from reference TRBV30 and TRBJ2-7): SQTIHQWPATLVQPVGSPLSLECTVEGTSNPNLYWYRQAAGRGLQLLFYSVGIGQISSEVPQNLSASRPQDRQFILSSKKLLLSDSGFYLCAWSVKQGAGQYFGPGTRLTVT.

This rearrangement joins TRBV7-2 to TRBJ2-1, with D maybe TRBD2 (7 bases). Germline values: CDR1 SGHTA, CDR2 FQGNSA. The CDR3 contains 14 residues. Trimming took off 5 bases at V and 7 bases at J, with 15 bases between the two ends. CDR3 region: CASSLRGGRNEQFF. CDR3 sequence (DNA): TGTGCCAGCAGCCTTAGGGGGGGACGGAATGAGCAGTTCTTC. Full variable domain (remainder filled in from reference TRBV7-2 and TRBJ2-1): GAGVSQSPSNKVTEKGKDVELRCDPISGHTALYWYRQSLGQGLEFLIYFQGNSAPDKSGLPSDRFSAERTGGSVSTLTIQRTQQEDSAVYLCASSLRGGRNEQFFGPGTRLTVL.

In its sample, this clonotype was seen many times. The V call is TRBV12-3 or TRBV12-4, the J call TRBJ2-7; a weak D match, TRBD1 (6 bases). CDR3 length equals 14 residues. Trimming pared 3 bases from V and 2 bases from J, leaving 11 bases between. The CDR3 DNA reads as TGTGCCAGCAGTTTGACAGGCCGACCCTACGAGCAGTACTTC. Translating gives CASSLTGRPYEQYF.

In its sample, this clonotype was seen a few times. The chain carries TRBV12-3 or TRBV12-4 and TRBJ1-1; D gene ambiguous. V lost 4 bases to trimming and J lost 2 bases, with 8 bases between them. The CDR3 loop spans 13 amino acids. CDR3 in amino acids: CASSYTDNTEAFF. In DNA, the CDR3 is TGTGCCAGCAGTTACACGGATAACACTGAAGCTTTCTTT.

This clonotype has a handful of counts. The V call is TRBV7-8, the J call TRBJ2-7, with D possibly TRBD2 on 5 matching bases. Germline V gives CDR1 SGHVS, CDR2 FQNEAQ. The CDR3 loop spans 15 amino acids. V was trimmed by 6 bases and J by 3 bases, leaving 18 bases between them. The CDR3 DNA reads as TGTGCCAGCAGTTTAACGGGAACAACCTACTACGAGCAGTACTTC. Translated, it gives CASSLTGTTYYEQYF.

As DNA, the CDR3 is TGTGCCAGCAGCTCAGGGACAGGGGGAATCCAAGAAGCTTTCTTT. This codes for CASSSGTGGIQEAFF. The chain is built from TRBV11-2 and TRBJ1-1; 11 bases line up with TRBD1. This CDR3 spans 15 amino acids. V was clipped by 4 bases and J by 8 bases; unmatched bases: 9. CDR1 and CDR2 (germline): SGHAT, FQNNGV.

Many counts were recorded for this clonotype. The chain uses TRBV7-9 and TRBJ2-7, with D unresolved. This CDR3 region has 13 residues. Germline CDR1 SEHNR, CDR2 FQNEAQ (reference sequence). V gave up 4 bases and J gave up 4 bases, with 11 bases separating them. CDR3 in amino acids: CASSSSTLYEQYV. CDR3 nucleotide sequence: TGTGCCAGCAGCTCATCGACATTGTACGAGCAGTACGTC.

V usage is TRBV7-2 and J usage is TRBJ2-3; D possibly corresponds to TRBD2 (5 bases). The CDR3 spans 16 residues. Trimming removed 5 bases from V and 3 bases from J, with 18 bases in between. Germline V gene sequence: CDR1 SGHTA, CDR2 FQGNSA. CDR3 sequence: CASSPLRRAGTDTQYF. CDR3 nucleotides: TGTGCCAGCAGCCCTCTAAGGCGGGCGGGTACAGATACGCAGTATTTT.

This clonotype was seen many times. The chain couples TRBV28 to TRBJ2-2; maybe TRBD1 (5 bases). Between the trimmed V and J ends, which lost 6 bases and 0 bases, there was a span of 11 bases. The CDR3 covers 15 residues. Germline CDR1 and CDR2: MDHEN and SYDVKM. The CDR3 DNA follows: TGTGCCAGCAGCACCAGGGTTACGAACACCGGGGAGCTGTTTTTT. Its protein product is CASSTRVTNTGELFF. Filled out from reference TRBV28 and TRBJ2-2, the complete variable domain reads DVKVTQSSRYLVKRTGEKVFLECVQDMDHENMFWYRQDPGLGLRLIYFSYDVKMKEKGDIPEGYSVSREKKERFSLILESASTNQTSMYLCASSTRVTNTGELFFGEGSRLTVL.

The V call is TRBV18, the J call TRBJ1-3; D might be TRBD1 (6 bases). With 0 bases removed from V and 4 bases from J, the gap between germline ends came to 19 bases. Germline CDR1 and CDR2: KGHSH and LQKENI. The CDR3 has 18 amino acids. For the CDR3, the DNA is TGTGCCAGCTCACCACCCTCAGGACAGAACTTTGACGGAAACACCATATATTTT. Protein sequence: CASSPPSGQNFDGNTIYF.

The chain recombines TRBV9 with TRBJ2-1; tentative D call: TRBD2 (8 bases). Trimming stripped 2 bases from V and 10 bases from J, with 19 bases between. The V gene's germline CDR1 is SGDLS and CDR2 YYNGEE. This CDR3 contains 15 residues. CDR3 sequence: CASSVTSDRVSEQFF. CDR3 sequence (DNA): TGTGCCAGCAGCGTGACTAGCGACAGGGTGAGCGAGCAGTTCTTC.

This clonotype was observed at least ten times. V and J are TRBV6-2 or TRBV6-3 and TRBJ1-1; D uncertain. In germline, CDR1 is MNHEY, CDR2 SVGEGT. The V end lost 2 bases, the J end lost 0 bases, and 7 bases lay between the germline ends. The CDR3 sequence is 14 residues long. The DNA of the CDR3 is TGTGCCAGCAGTTACCCGCAAATGAACACTGAAGCTTTCTTT. Translated: CASSYPQMNTEAFF.

This clonotype appeared a few times. At one boundary the junction diverges from the germline segment, which might be a read error. J is TRBJ1-6 and V is TRBV6-1, with D perhaps matching TRBD1 (6 bases). The CDR3 has 14 amino acids. Germline assignment: CDR1 MNHNS and CDR2 SASEGT. The CDR3 loop reads CASTEGQTYSPLHF. CDR3 coding DNA: TGTGCCAGCACTGAAGGACAGACCTATTCACCCCTCCACTTT.

This chain connects TRBV7-2 to TRBJ1-2, with D perhaps matching TRBD1 (6 bases). The germline gives CDR1 SGHTA, CDR2 FQGNSA. The CDR3 consists of 15 residues. V dropped 5 bases and J dropped 2 bases, with 15 bases sitting between them. Here the CDR3 reads CASSPPGAQNYGYTF. The CDR3 bases are TGTGCCAGCAGCCCACCAGGGGCCCAGAACTATGGCTACACCTTC.

The CDR3 DNA follows: TGTGCCAGCACCTACGGCCGGAAAGGCTACACCTTC. Encoded protein: CASTYGRKGYTF. The rearrangement uses TRBV12-3 or TRBV12-4 and TRBJ1-2; D not certain. V lost 7 bases and J 8 bases, leaving 14 bases between the germline ends. CDR3 length: 12 amino acids.

This clonotype showed up many times. The gene calls are TRBV10-3 and TRBJ1-1, with TRBD1 as a possible D gene (5 bases). Trimming removed 3 bases from V and 0 bases from J, with 11 bases in between. The CDR3 has 15 residues. Germline V CDR1 and CDR2: ENHRY, SYGVKD. CDR3 DNA sequence: TGTGCCATCAGTGACGGGGCAATGGTGAACACTGAAGCTTTCTTT. This sequence encodes CAISDGAMVNTEAFF.

The chain combines TRBV16 with TRBJ2-1; possibly TRBD2 for D (5 bases). Germline lookup yields CDR1 KGHSY and CDR2 FQNENV. V shed 0 bases and J shed 5 bases, with 8 bases lying between them. This CDR3 spans 14 amino acids. CDR3 sequence reads: CASSQSATNNEQFF. In nucleotides, the CDR3 is TGTGCCAGCAGCCAATCGGCGACTAACAATGAGCAGTTCTTC.

This clonotype occurred many times. The chain joins TRBV29-1 to TRBJ2-3; 8 bases are a match to TRBD1. The CDR3 has 14 residues. CDR1 and CDR2 (germline): SQVTM, ANQGSEA. Here the CDR3 DNA reads TGCGGCCACAGGGGGAGTACTCCCACAGATACGCAGTATTTT. It is translated as CGHRGSTPTDTQYF.